The next 20 T cell receptor beta chains were all read from a single sample in a study of monozygotic twins with inflammatory bowel disease. With the 5' RACE reads reprocessed, TCRdb shows one record per CDR3 protein and no DNA. The sample features roughly 330,000 distinct CDR3 sequences, with approximately 2% in its top ten. Sequencing used blood. The source is a human donor with ulcerative colitis or Crohn's disease, or a healthy co-twin of an affected twin (not recorded which).

The chain joins TRBV27 to TRBJ1-1. Germline CDR1 and CDR2: MNHEY and SMNVEV (reference sequence). CDR3 length equals 13 residues. The CDR3 spells CASSEGMNTEAFF.

The J gene is TRBJ2-5, the V gene TRBV29-1; as DNA is missing, the TRBD1 call by TCRdb cannot be tested. The CDR3 runs 12 residues. The germline gives CDR1 SQVTM, CDR2 ANQGSEA. CDR3 in amino acids: CSVEDVRGAQYF.

The chain is built from TRBV4-1 and TRBJ2-1; TCRdb gives TRBD2 as the D gene, but with no DNA this cannot be confirmed. Germline CDR1 and CDR2: MGHRA and YSYEKL. The CDR3 spans 19 residues. This CDR3 is CASSRTGTSGDSSYNEQFF.

The chain has TRBV7-6 and TRBJ1-2. Germline V CDR1 and CDR2: SGHVS, FNYEAQ. This CDR3 comprises 19 residues. The CDR3 loop reads CASSFLLSAGKNSEYGYTF. Full variable domain (remainder filled in from reference TRBV7-6 and TRBJ1-2): GAGVSQSPRYKVTKRGQDVALRCDPISGHVSLYWYRQALGQGPEFLTYFNYEAQQDKSGLPNDRFSAERPEGSISTLTIQRTEQRDSAMYRCASSFLLSAGKNSEYGYTFGSGTRLTVV.

The J gene is TRBJ2-1, the V gene TRBV5-1; TCRdb returns TRBD2, unconfirmable since there is no DNA. Looked up from germline, CDR1 is SGHRS and CDR2 is YFSETQ. The CDR3 runs 18 residues. CDR3 sequence: CASSTWGVLAGEANEQFF.

The CDR3 loop reads CASSPQASGDEQYF. The rearrangement links TRBV5-4 to TRBJ2-7; the D call from TCRdb, TRBD2, cannot be confirmed without DNA. Looked up from germline, CDR1 is SGHNT and CDR2 is YYREEE (reference sequence). CDR3 length: 14 residues.

V is TRBV7-9 and J is TRBJ2-2; TCRdb picks TRBD2, but there is no DNA to check that call. The CDR3 is 17 residues long. Germline V lookup: CDR1 SEHNR, CDR2 FQNEAQ (reference sequence). The CDR3 protein is CASSPQFSSGLTGELFF.

The rearrangement uses TRBV20-1 and TRBJ1-6; TCRdb names TRBD1, which stays unverified in the absence of DNA. Germline V lookup: CDR1 DFQATT, CDR2 SNEGSKA (reference sequence). This CDR3 region has 14 residues. CDR3 residues: CSAGDSGRFSPLHF.

The rearrangement joins TRBV12-3 or TRBV12-4 to TRBJ2-1; without DNA, the TCRdb call of TRBD2 cannot be checked. The CDR3 is made up of 18 amino acids. CDR3 amino acids: CASRTRTSGRRSYNEQFF.

This chain connects TRBV7-2 to TRBJ2-7; TCRdb selects TRBD2, and the lack of DNA leaves this call unchecked. There are 14 residues in the CDR3. Germline loops: CDR1 SGHTA, CDR2 FQGNSA. This CDR3 is CASSLGAGGSKQYF.

This chain connects TRBV3-1 to TRBJ2-5. Germline V CDR1 and CDR2: LGHDT, YNNKEL (reference sequence). The CDR3 extends over 11 amino acids. CDR3 sequence: CASSQQATQYF.

The chain has TRBV20-1 and TRBJ2-7; TCRdb proposes TRBD1, but this gene call is untestable without DNA. The length of the CDR3 is 11 residues. The germline V gene encodes CDR1 DFQATT and CDR2 SNEGSKA (reference sequence). CDR3: CSAQGAYEQYF.

This chain uses TRBV15 with TRBJ2-5; TCRdb indicates TRBD1, and absent DNA this call remains unverified. The germline V gene encodes CDR1 LNHNV and CDR2 YYDKDF (reference sequence). CDR3 length equals 14 residues. The CDR3 protein is CATSGGQGQETQYF.

The chain carries TRBV28 and TRBJ1-5; lacking DNA, the TRBD1 call made by TCRdb goes unchecked. CDR1 MDHEN and CDR2 SYDVKM come from the germline V gene. The CDR3 totals 15 residues. The CDR3 here is CASRPPTGGNQPQHF.

The V and J genes are TRBV15 and TRBJ2-7. The CDR3 totals 14 residues. Germline CDR1 is LNHNV and CDR2 is YYDKDF (reference sequence). The CDR3 sequence is CATSRGGTSYEQYF.

The chain joins TRBV27 to TRBJ2-6; TCRdb picks TRBD2, but there is no DNA to check that call. CDR1 is MNHEY, CDR2 SMNVEV, per germline (reference sequence). This CDR3 contains 17 residues. CDR3 amino acids: CASSSGLARTGANVLTF.

V and J are TRBV29-1 and TRBJ2-5; TCRdb lists TRBD1, though no DNA is available to test this call. Germline V gene data show CDR1 as SQVTM and CDR2 as ANQGSEA. The CDR3 is made up of 11 amino acids. CDR3: CSVGDPLYQYF.

The J gene is TRBJ2-5, the V gene TRBV5-5; no DNA is available, so the TRBD1 call from TCRdb remains unchecked. The CDR3 has 13 residues. CDR1 is SGHKS and CDR2 is YYEKEE in the germline V gene (reference sequence). The chain's CDR3 is CASSLDGGLMEYF.

This chain uses TRBV6-2 or TRBV6-3 with TRBJ1-5; the TCRdb call, TRBD1, lacks DNA for checking. Germline CDR1 MNHEY, CDR2 SVGEGT. CDR3 length equals 13 residues. CDR3 loop: CASSNAPGVVVHF.

The rearrangement uses TRBV12-3 or TRBV12-4 and TRBJ1-1. The CDR3 consists of 11 residues. The CDR3 is CASSLLSEAFF.